The T cell receptor (beta chain) under discussion was sequenced for a study of T cells in Graves' hyperthyroidism and ophthalmopathy. Germline V CDR1 and CDR2: SGHAT, FQNNGV. The CDR3 runs 16 residues. V shed 5 bases, J shed 8 bases, and the junction held 9 bases outside the gene matches. RNA transcripts gave rise to amplified TCR beta CDR3 regions. Primed by the HTBI set, a first-round RT-PCR was run on the TCR CDR3. TCRdb ran MiXCR on the multiplex PCR reads and lists one entry per CDR3 protein. The sample has approximately 600,000 distinct CDR3 sequences, 20% to 25% seen once; the top ten hold under 35%. This clonotype was found many times.

The chain carries TRBV11-2 and TRBJ2-1, with 13 bases fitting TRBD2. The receptor was derived from a man in his thirties or forties with Graves' ophthalmopathy. Sequences were obtained from blood. CDR3 sequence reads: CASSHGLAGEVDEQFF. The CDR3, as DNA: TGTGCCAGCAGCCATGGACTAGCGGGAGAGGTAGATGAGCAGTTCTTC.